These 10 T cell receptor beta chains originate from one sample sequenced in a study of cytomegalovirus exposure and HLA in healthy donors. Method: immunoSEQ multiplex PCR; TCRdb's copy keeps in-frame clones and lacks some. This sample has some 71,000 clones, with about 94% found just once. Sequencing was done on a sample of PBMCs. These receptors were obtained from a woman between 18 and 30 years old in good health and CMV-seronegative.

J is TRBJ1-2 and V is TRBV6-6; perhaps TRBD1 as D (6 bases). Deletions cut 6 bases from V and 5 bases from J, with 22 bases between. Germline values: CDR1 MNHNY, CDR2 SVGAGI (reference sequence). This CDR3 has 16 amino acids. The CDR3 loop is CASSRGTGAGGYGYTF. For the CDR3, the DNA is TGTGCCAGCAGCCGGGGGACGGGGGCGGGAGGATATGGCTACACCTTC.

The chain couples TRBV13 to TRBJ2-5, with D maybe TRBD1 (5 bases). Per the germline V gene, CDR1 is PRHDT and CDR2 is FYEKMQ (reference sequence). The CDR3 runs to 14 residues. Trimming shortened V by 5 bases and J by 2 bases, and 12 bases separated the two germline ends. The CDR3 is CASSTPTEQETQYF. The CDR3 bases are TGTGCCAGCAGCACCCCGACAGAACAAGAGACCCAGTACTTC.

Only a few counts were recorded for this clone. The gene calls are TRBV6-4 and TRBJ2-3; TRBD2 matches 8 bases. From germline, CDR1 is MRHNA and CDR2 SNTAGT. V shed 2 bases and J 0 bases; nucleotides not matched to a gene: 1. The CDR3 length is 15 residues. The CDR3 sequence: CASSDAGGSTDTQYF. CDR3 bases: TGTGCCAGCAGTGACGCGGGGGGTAGCACAGATACGCAGTATTTT.

The chain carries TRBV30 and TRBJ2-2; TRBD2 might be the D (6 bases). The CDR3 runs to 14 residues. CDR1 is GTSNPN, CDR2 SVGIG, per germline (reference sequence). Trimming took 3 bases from V and 1 from J, leaving 9 bases between them. This CDR3 reads CAWSGSLNTGELFF. Here the CDR3 DNA reads TGTGCCTGGAGCGGGAGCCTGAACACCGGGGAGCTGTTTTTT.

This clone has just one count. V gene TRBV20-1 combines with J gene TRBJ2-2; D is unclear. The germline CDR1 and CDR2 sequences are DFQATT and SNEGSKA (reference sequence). Trimming stripped 5 bases from V and 7 bases from J, with 8 bases between. The CDR3 consists of 11 residues. CDR3 sequence (DNA): TGCAGTGCTTACTCGGGCGGGGAGCTGTTTTTT. Its translation: CSAYSGGELFF.

CDR3 in amino acids: CASSDASGGSTDTQYF. In DNA form, the CDR3 reads TGTGCCAGCAGTGATGCTAGCGGAGGGAGCACAGATACGCAGTATTTT. The gene calls are TRBV6-4 and TRBJ2-3; 7 bases fit TRBD2. Looked up from germline, CDR1 is MRHNA and CDR2 is SNTAGT. The CDR3 totals 16 residues. V was clipped by 3 bases and J by 0 bases; unmatched bases: 6.

V usage is TRBV7-6 and J usage is TRBJ2-7, with D possibly TRBD1 on 8 matching bases. Per germline, CDR1 SGHVS and CDR2 FNYEAQ. This CDR3 has 14 residues. Trimming pared 2 bases from V and 4 bases from J, leaving 12 bases between. The CDR3 here is CASSLNRGGYEQYF. DNA of the CDR3: TGTGCCAGCAGCTTAAACAGGGGGGGGTACGAGCAGTACTTC.

V gene TRBV7-3 combines with J gene TRBJ2-2; perhaps TRBD1 as D (6 bases). This CDR3 has 15 amino acids. The V gene's germline CDR1 is SGHTA and CDR2 FQGTGA. Trimming removed 4 bases from V and 7 bases from J, with 16 bases in between. The CDR3 sequence: CASSSPEQGNGELFF. DNA of the CDR3: TGTGCCAGCAGCTCGCCTGAGCAGGGGAACGGGGAGCTGTTTTTT. The complete variable domain, with remaining parts taken from reference TRBV7-3 and TRBJ2-2, reads GAGVSQTPSNKVTEKGKYVELRCDPISGHTALYWYRQSLGQGPEFLIYFQGTGAADDSGLPNDRFFAVRPEGSVSTLKIQRTERGDSAVYLCASSSPEQGNGELFFGEGSRLTVL.

DNA for the CDR3: TGTGCCATCAATGGGGGTACTAGCGGCTCCTACAATGAGCAGTTCTTC. Its protein product is CAINGGTSGSYNEQFF. The V and J genes are TRBV10-3 and TRBJ2-1, with 8 nucleotides matching TRBD2. Germline V gene data show CDR1 as ENHRY and CDR2 as SYGVKD. V shed 7 bases, J shed 0 bases, and the junction held 8 bases outside the gene matches. The CDR3 consists of 16 residues.

The chain is built from TRBV9 and TRBJ1-1; D is perhaps TRBD1 (6 bases). This CDR3 spans 14 amino acids. The germline V gene encodes CDR1 SGDLS and CDR2 YYNGEE. Trimming took off 0 bases at V and 7 bases at J, with 13 bases between the two ends. As DNA, the CDR3 is TGTGCCAGCAGCGTAGTGGCCTCCAGGGGTGAAGCTTTCTTT. It encodes CASSVVASRGEAFF.